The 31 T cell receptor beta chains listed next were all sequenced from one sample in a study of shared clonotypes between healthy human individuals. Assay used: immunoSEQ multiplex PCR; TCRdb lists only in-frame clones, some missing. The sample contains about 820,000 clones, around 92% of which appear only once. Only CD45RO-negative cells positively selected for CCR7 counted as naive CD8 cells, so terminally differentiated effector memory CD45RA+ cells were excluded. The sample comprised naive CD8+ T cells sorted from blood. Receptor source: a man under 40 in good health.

CDR3 nucleotides: TGTGCCAGCAGCTTGTCCCCTGGGGTGGGGACCTACGAGCAGTACTTC. Translation gives CASSLSPGVGTYEQYF. The genes are TRBV5-4 and TRBJ2-7; no firm D call. V lost 1 base and J 2 bases, leaving 16 bases between the germline ends. Germline V gives CDR1 SGHNT, CDR2 YYREEE (reference sequence). This CDR3 spans 16 amino acids.

The DNA of the CDR3 is TGTGCCAGCAGCTTGGGCAAGCCGGGACAGGGGATATACGAGCAGTACTTC. The encoded protein is CASSLGKPGQGIYEQYF. The gene calls are TRBV7-6 and TRBJ2-7; 10 bases are shared with TRBD1. The CDR3 contains 17 residues. After removal of 3 bases from V and 4 bases from J, the junction contained 12 bases not matched to a gene. Germline CDR1 is SGHVS and CDR2 is FNYEAQ.

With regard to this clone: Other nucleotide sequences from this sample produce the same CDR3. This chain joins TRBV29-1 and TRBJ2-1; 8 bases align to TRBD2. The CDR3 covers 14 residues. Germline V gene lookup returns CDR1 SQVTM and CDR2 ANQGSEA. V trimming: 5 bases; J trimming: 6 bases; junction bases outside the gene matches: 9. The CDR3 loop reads CSVNGREGSNEQFF. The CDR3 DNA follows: TGCAGCGTTAACGGACGGGAGGGGTCCAATGAGCAGTTCTTC.

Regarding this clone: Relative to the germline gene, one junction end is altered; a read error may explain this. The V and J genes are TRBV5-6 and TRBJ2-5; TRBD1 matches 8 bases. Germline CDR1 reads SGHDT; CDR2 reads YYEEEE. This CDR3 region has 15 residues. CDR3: CASSLGAGGAETQYF. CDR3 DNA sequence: TGTGCCAGTAGCTTGGGGGCAGGGGGCGCGGAGACCCAGTACTTC.

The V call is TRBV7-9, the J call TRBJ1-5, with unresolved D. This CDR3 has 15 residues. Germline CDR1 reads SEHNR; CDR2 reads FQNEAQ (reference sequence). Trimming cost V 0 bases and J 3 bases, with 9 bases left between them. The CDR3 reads CASSLAGEYNQPQHF. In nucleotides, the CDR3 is TGTGCCAGCAGCTTAGCTGGGGAATACAATCAGCCCCAGCATTTT.

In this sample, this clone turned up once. CDR3 nucleotide sequence: TGTGCCAGCAGCTTAGCTGTCAGGCCTGGCTCCTACGAGCAGTACTTC. Translating it yields CASSLAVRPGSYEQYF. V usage is TRBV7-6 and J usage is TRBJ2-7; D ambiguous. This CDR3 has 16 residues. The V end lost 0 bases, the J end lost 0 bases, and 12 bases lay between the germline ends. Per the germline V gene, CDR1 is SGHVS and CDR2 is FNYEAQ.

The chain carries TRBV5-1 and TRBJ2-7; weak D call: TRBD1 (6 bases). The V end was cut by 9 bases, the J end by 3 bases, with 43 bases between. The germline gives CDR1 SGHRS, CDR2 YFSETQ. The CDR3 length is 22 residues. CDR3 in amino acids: CATQEVSRTVAATGQVHYEQYF. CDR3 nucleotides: TGCGCCACCCAGGAAGTGTCCAGGACAGTGGCCGCTACAGGCCAAGTCCACTACGAGCAGTACTTC.

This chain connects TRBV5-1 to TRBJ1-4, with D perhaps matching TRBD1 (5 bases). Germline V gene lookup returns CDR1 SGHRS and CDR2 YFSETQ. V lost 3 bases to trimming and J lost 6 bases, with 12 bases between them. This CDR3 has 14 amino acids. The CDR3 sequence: CASSSQGRYEKLFF. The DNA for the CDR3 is TGCGCCAGCAGCTCGCAGGGCCGGTATGAAAAACTGTTTTTT.

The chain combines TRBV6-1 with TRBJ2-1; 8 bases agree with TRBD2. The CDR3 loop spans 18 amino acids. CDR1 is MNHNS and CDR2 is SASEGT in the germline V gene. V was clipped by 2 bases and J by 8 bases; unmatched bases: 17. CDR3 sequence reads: CASSEPFEREWVFYEQFF. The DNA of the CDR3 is TGTGCCAGCAGTGAACCTTTTGAGCGGGAGTGGGTATTCTATGAGCAGTTCTTC.

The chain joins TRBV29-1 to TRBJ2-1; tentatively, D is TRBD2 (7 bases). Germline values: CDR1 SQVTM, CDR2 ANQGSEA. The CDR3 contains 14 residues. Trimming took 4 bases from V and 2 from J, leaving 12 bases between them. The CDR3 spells CSVVGGPTYNEQFF. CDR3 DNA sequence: TGCAGCGTTGTCGGGGGGCCGACCTACAATGAGCAGTTCTTC.

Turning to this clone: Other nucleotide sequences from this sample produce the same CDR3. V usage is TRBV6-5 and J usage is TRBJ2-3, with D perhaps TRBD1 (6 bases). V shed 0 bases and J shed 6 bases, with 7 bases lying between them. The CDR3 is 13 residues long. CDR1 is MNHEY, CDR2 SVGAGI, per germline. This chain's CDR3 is CASSYSRGDTQYF. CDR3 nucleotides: TGTGCCAGCAGTTACTCGAGGGGGGATACGCAGTATTTT.

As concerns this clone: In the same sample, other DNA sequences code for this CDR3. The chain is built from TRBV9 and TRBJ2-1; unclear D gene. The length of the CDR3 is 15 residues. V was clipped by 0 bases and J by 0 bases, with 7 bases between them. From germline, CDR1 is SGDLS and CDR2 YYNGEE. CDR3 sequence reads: CASSVGLSSYNEQFF. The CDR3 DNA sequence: TGTGCCAGCAGCGTAGGGCTGAGCTCCTACAATGAGCAGTTCTTC.

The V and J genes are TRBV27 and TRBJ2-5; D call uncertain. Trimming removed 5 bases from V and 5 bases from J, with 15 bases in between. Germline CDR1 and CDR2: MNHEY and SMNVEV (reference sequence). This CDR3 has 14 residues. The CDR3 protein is CASSPRPGRETQYF. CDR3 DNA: TGTGCCAGCAGTCCTAGGCCCGGCCGGGAGACCCAGTACTTC.

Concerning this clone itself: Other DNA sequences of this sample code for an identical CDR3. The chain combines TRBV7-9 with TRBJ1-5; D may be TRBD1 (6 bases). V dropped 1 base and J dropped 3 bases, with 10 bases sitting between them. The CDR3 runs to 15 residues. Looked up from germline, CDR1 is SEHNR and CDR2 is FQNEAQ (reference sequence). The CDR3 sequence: CASSLGGQPNQPQHF. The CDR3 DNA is TGTGCCAGCAGCTTAGGCGGACAGCCCAATCAGCCCCAGCATTTT.

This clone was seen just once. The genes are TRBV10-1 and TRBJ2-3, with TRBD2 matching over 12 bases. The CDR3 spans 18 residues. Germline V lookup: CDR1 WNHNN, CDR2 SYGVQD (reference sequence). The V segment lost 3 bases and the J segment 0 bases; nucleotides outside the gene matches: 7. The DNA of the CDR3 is TGCGCCAGCAGTGATTCTCTCGGACTAGCGGGAAGCACAGATACGCAGTATTTT. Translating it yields CASSDSLGLAGSTDTQYF.

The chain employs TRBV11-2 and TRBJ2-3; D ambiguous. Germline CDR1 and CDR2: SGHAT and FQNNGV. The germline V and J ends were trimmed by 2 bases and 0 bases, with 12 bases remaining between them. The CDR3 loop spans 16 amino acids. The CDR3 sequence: CASSLNPQISTDTQYF. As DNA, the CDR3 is TGTGCCAGCAGCTTAAATCCACAGATTAGCACAGATACGCAGTATTTT. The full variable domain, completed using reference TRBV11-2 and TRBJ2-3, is EAGVAQSPRYKIIEKRQSVAFWCNPISGHATLYWYQQILGQGPKLLIQFQNNGVVDDSQLPKDRFSAERLKGVDSTLKIQPAKLEDSAVYLCASSLNPQISTDTQYFGPGTRLTVL.

Written as DNA, the CDR3 is TGTGCCAGCACCCTGGGGGACGAGTATCGCAATCAGCCCCAGCATTTT. Translating gives CASTLGDEYRNQPQHF. The gene calls are TRBV28 and TRBJ1-5, with a tentative D call TRBD1 (5 bases). The germline CDR1 and CDR2 sequences are MDHEN and SYDVKM. Trimming removed 7 bases from V and 2 bases from J, with 18 bases in between. The CDR3 covers 16 residues. Full variable domain (outside the CDR3, taken from reference TRBV28 and TRBJ1-5): DVKVTQSSRYLVKRTGEKVFLECVQDMDHENMFWYRQDPGLGLRLIYFSYDVKMKEKGDIPEGYSVSREKKERFSLILESASTNQTSMYLCASTLGDEYRNQPQHFGDGTRLSIL.

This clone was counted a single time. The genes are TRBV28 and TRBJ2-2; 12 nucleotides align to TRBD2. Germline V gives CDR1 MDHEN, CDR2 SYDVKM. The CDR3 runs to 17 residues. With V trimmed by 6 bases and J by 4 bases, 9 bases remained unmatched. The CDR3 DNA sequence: TGTGCCAGCAGCCCCGGACTAGCGGGACTTGGCACCGGGGAGCTGTTTTTT. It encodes CASSPGLAGLGTGELFF.

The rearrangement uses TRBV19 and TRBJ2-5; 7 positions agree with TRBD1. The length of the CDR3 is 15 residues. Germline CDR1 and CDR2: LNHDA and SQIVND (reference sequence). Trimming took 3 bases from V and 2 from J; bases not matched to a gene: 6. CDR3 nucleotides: TGTGCCAGTAGTATCAGGGACAGAGTTCAAGAGACCCAGTACTTC. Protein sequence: CASSIRDRVQETQYF.

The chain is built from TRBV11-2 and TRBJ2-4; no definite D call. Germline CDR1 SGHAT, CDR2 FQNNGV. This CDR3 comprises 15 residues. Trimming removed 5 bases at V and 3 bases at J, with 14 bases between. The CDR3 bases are TGTGCCAGCAGCCTCCTTTGGCAGAGCAAAAACATTCAGTACTTC. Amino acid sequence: CASSLLWQSKNIQYF.

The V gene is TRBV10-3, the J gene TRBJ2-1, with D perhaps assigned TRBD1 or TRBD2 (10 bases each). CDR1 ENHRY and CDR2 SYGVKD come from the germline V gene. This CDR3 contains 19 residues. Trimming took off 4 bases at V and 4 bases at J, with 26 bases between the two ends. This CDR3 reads CAISADRGHGLAEYNEQFF. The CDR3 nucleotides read TGTGCCATCAGTGCTGACAGGGGGCATGGACTAGCGGAATACAATGAGCAGTTCTTC.

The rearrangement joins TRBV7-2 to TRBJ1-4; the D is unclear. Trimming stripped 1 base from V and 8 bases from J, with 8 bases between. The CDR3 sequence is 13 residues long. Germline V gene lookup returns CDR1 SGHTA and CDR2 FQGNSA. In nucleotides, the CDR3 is TGTGCCAGCAGCTTAGGGGCGGGGGAAAAACTGTTTTTT. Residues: CASSLGAGEKLFF.

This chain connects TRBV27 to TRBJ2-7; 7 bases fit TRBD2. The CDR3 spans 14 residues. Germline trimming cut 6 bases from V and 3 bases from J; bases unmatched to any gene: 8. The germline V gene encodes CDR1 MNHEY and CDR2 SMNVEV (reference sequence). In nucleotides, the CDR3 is TGTGCCAGCAGCCTAACTAGCGCAGTCTACGAGCAGTACTTC. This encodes CASSLTSAVYEQYF.

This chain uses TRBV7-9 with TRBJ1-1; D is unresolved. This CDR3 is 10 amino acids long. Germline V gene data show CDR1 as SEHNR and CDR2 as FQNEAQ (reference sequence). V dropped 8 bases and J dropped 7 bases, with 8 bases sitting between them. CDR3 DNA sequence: TGTGCCAGCGGGTTCCGTGAAGCTTTCTTT. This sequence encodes CASGFREAFF.

The CDR3 nucleotides read TGTGCCAGCAGCTTAGCGAAGTACGAGCAGTACTTC. It codes for CASSLAKYEQYF. J is TRBJ2-7 and V is TRBV7-8; no definite D call. The CDR3 runs 12 residues. Germline lookup yields CDR1 SGHVS and CDR2 FQNEAQ. V was pared by 0 bases and J by 4 bases, with 4 bases between.

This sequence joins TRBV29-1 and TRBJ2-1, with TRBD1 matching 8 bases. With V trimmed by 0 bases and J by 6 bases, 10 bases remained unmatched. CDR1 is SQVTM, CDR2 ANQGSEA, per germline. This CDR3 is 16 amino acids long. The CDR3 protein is CSVEEARGQAPNEQFF. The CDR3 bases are TGCAGCGTTGAAGAGGCGAGGGGACAGGCACCCAATGAGCAGTTCTTC.

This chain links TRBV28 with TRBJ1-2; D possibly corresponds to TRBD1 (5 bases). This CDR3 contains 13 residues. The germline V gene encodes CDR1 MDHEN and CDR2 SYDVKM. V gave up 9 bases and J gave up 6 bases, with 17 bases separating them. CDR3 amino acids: CASRTGGLNGYTF. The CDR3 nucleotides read TGTGCCAGTCGTACAGGTGGACTTAATGGCTACACCTTC.

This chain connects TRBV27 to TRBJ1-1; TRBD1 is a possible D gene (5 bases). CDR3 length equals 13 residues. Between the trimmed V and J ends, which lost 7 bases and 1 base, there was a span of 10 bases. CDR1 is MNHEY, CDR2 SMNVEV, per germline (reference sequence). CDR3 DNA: TGTGCCAGCACTCGGGACCCGAACACTGAAGCTTTCTTT. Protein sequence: CASTRDPNTEAFF.

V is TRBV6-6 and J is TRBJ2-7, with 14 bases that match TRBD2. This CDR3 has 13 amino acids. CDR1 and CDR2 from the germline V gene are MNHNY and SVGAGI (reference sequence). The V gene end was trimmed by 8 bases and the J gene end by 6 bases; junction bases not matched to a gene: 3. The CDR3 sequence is CASGGTSGGEQYF. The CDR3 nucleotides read TGTGCCAGCGGAGGGACTAGCGGGGGCGAGCAGTACTTC.

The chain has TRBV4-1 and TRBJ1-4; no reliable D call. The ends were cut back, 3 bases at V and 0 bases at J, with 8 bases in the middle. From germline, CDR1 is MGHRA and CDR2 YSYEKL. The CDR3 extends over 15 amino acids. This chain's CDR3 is CASSHSGATNEKLFF. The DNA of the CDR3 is TGCGCCAGCAGCCATTCGGGTGCAACTAATGAAAAACTGTTTTTT.

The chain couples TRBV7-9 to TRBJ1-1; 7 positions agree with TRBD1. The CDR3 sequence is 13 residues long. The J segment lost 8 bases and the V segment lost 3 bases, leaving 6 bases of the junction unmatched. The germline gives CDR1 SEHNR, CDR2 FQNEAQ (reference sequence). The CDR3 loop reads CASSFATGEEAFF. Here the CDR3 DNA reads TGTGCCAGCAGCTTCGCCACAGGGGAAGAAGCTTTCTTT.